Reported below is one T cell receptor (beta chain). Its recognized antigen is unknown. No base quality information exists; no much larger clone differs at one position. For the CD8 naive samples, CD45RO-negative cells were positively selected for CCR7, yielding a CD45RA+CCR7+ population from which TemRA cells were excluded. Healthy HIV-negative adults with no recently reported acute infections or vaccinations were included as donors. Every donor was a Caucasian adult residing in Nashville, Tennessee, USA. Blood was collected by leukapheresis, and PBMCs were isolated by Ficoll-Histopaque density gradient centrifugation and then cryopreserved in liquid nitrogen vapor phase. Purity and quantity of every magnetically sorted T cell population were checked by analytical flow cytometry. From each sorted fraction, genomic DNA was isolated and quantified by UV absorbance on a Nanodrop 2000c. CDR1 and CDR2, looked up from the germline V gene (reference sequence), are MNHEY and SMNVEV. V is trimmed back by 4 bases and J by 2 bases, and the junction contains 5 bases that no gene match accounts for. From its cysteine to its phenylalanine, the CDR3 spans 15 amino acids. The entry retains the CDR3 DNA only, 45 bases that are in frame from base 1.

The entry originates in a study of shared clonotypes between healthy human individuals (TCRdb year 2020). Regarding the study in general: A couple of women and a few men aged 18 to 49 years were included in the cohort. To increase sequencing depth and limit assay-specific biases, TCR repertoire library preparation and sequencing were carried out by different laboratories using diverse techniques. Leukapheresis yielded between about 0.94 and 9 billion PBMCs per donor. For each donor, CD4 naive and CD4 memory were each given three plates, CD8 naive was given two plates, and CD8 memory was given one plate. Blood TCR repertoires of about five healthy adults were deeply sequenced to estimate repertoire size and the extent of clonotype sharing between individuals. Broader findings and caveats from the paper: Based on pairwise subsampling, the degree of clonotype sharing among donors was expected to be affected by sequencing depth. Even with the large sequencing depth, rarefaction of the sorted-subset datasets indicated that sequencing was incomplete. Naive subsets generally had larger estimated clonotype richness than memory subsets. The small number of donors limited the genetic and exposure-history diversity represented. Across a handful of donors, about 5.2% of naive CD4, approximately 3.6% of naive CD8, 2.3% of memory CD4, and approximately 0.4% of memory CD8 clonotypes were shared. Sampling was limited to blood, and TCR repertoires in tissue likely differ from TCR repertoires in blood. Compared with non-shared clonotypes, clonotypes shared by all four sorted-subset donors had higher generation probabilities.

Using the deep immunoSEQ assay, multiplex PCR amplified TCR CDR3 regions from genomic DNA. Extracted genomic DNA from each cell subset was spread evenly across all wells of several immunoSEQ 96-well plates, with each plate serving as a replicate. For sorted subsets, 200 ng of genomic DNA, equivalent to around 31,000 T cell genomes, went into each replicate PCR. Purified libraries were quantified with a Qubit 3.0 fluorometer, sized on a Bioanalyzer 2100, and re-quantified with the KAPA Library Quantification kit. Every immunoSEQ 96-well plate was sequenced on a dedicated single-read 150-cycle Illumina NextSeq 550 flow cell. The published analysis was carried out like this. The immunoSEQ output contained only junctional sequences without quality scores, so filtering could not match that applied to full-length reads. Sequences were annotated with PyIR, a Python wrapper for IgBLAST v1.9, and V/J genes and CDR3 were assigned using IMGT germline references. Any read was removed if the V/J assignment was weak (E-value above 1e-6), the CDR3 was missing, or the read contained stop codons, out-of-frame junctions, or ambiguous translated residues. V3J clonotypes were defined as sequences sharing the same inferred V gene, J gene, and CDR3 amino acid sequence. Percentage overlap between repertoires was calculated by dividing the number of shared unique clonotypes by the size of the smaller repertoire. Repertoire richness was assessed with RTK rarefaction, the Chao1 estimator, and Recon v2.1 estimates of unobserved clonotypes. For all TCRbeta clonotypes obtained by the gDNA method from several donors, generation probabilities were computed with OLGA. The table comes from immuneACCESS by way of TCRdb, which keeps in-frame sequences with V and J called. Part of the clones is missing from these tables; in studies checked, under half for an unresolved V gene and the rest for unknown reasons. V and J calls and clone size follow that table, whereas D and trimming were derived from the DNA. Across this sample there are approximately 1.9 million clones, with around 95% seen only once. The ten biggest clones cover more than 1.5% of the sample.

The clonotype originates from a man younger than 35 in good health. Some clones in this sample may be carry-over from other donors' samples. Recombination connected TRBV27 to TRBJ2-5; 9 bases in the junction line up with TRBD1. The sequenced sample consisted of naive CD8+ T cells from PBMCs. The cell subset or site label of this sample denotes: CD45RA+CCR7+. The nucleotide sequence reads as follows: TGTGCCAGCAGTTCCGGGACAGGGATGCAAGAGACCCAGTACTTC. This translates into CASSSGTGMQETQYF.